This is a list of T cell receptor beta chains from one sample in a study of cytomegalovirus exposure and HLA in healthy donors. Clones were read by immunoSEQ multiplex PCR, and TCRdb kept only the in-frame ones, dropping some. The data show around 130,000 clones, 85% to 90% seen once. Specimen: PBMCs. The source is a man younger than 40 in good health and CMV-seronegative. The CDR3 runs from the conserved cysteine through the conserved F or W. D genes are given only for firm matches. A clone size is listed for some rows: how often the clone was seen (once, few, many), or a class if it is expanded.

V gene	J gene	clone size	D gene	CDR3 protein	CDR3 DNA
TRBV5-6	TRBJ2-7	-	-	CASSLLSYEQYF	TGTGCCAGCAGCTTGCTGTCCTACGAGCAGTACTTC
TRBV5-6	TRBJ2-3	once	-	CASSPYRGGKTDTQYF	TGTGCCAGCAGCCCCTACCGGGGAGGTAAGACAGATACGCAGTATTTT
TRBV19	TRBJ1-6	-	-	CASSVTASGAPLHF	TGTGCCAGTAGTGTGACAGCATCTGGGGCACCCCTCCACTTT
TRBV28	TRBJ1-5	-	-	CASSLAGAPSNQPQHF	TGTGCCAGCAGCCTCGCGGGGGCCCCTAGCAATCAGCCCCAGCATTTT
TRBV2	TRBJ1-1	-	TRBD1	CASNLGQGEAFF	TGTGCCAGCAATCTCGGACAGGGCGAAGCTTTCTTT
TRBV28	TRBJ1-1	-	-	CASSFSQGSATEAFF	TGTGCCAGCAGTTTCTCACAGGGTTCGGCCACTGAAGCTTTCTTT
TRBV7-9	TRBJ2-1	-	TRBD2	CASSELAGLYNEQFF	TGTGCCAGCAGCGAACTAGCGGGATTATACAATGAGCAGTTCTTC
TRBV28	TRBJ1-2	-	TRBD1	CASSPLLGQGRFRDNYGYTF	TGTGCCAGCAGTCCACTACTAGGACAGGGCCGGTTTCGGGATAACTATGGCTACACCTTC
TRBV11-3	TRBJ2-1	-	-	CASSLGGRLSDDDEQFF	TGTGCCAGCAGCTTAGGGGGGCGTTTATCGGATGACGATGAGCAGTTCTTC
TRBV4-2	TRBJ2-7	-	TRBD2	CASSERGGDYEQYF	TGTGCCAGCAGCGAGCGGGGGGGGGACTACGAGCAGTACTTC
TRBV11-2	TRBJ1-5	-	TRBD1	CASSTGDSQPQHF	TGTGCCAGCAGCACAGGGGATAGTCAGCCCCAGCATTTT
TRBV9	TRBJ2-1	-	TRBD1	CASSGRQGAYNEQFF	TGTGCCAGCAGCGGCCGACAGGGGGCCTACAATGAGCAGTTCTTC
TRBV28	TRBJ1-1	once	-	CASSFPPGEGWTEAFF	TGTGCCAGCAGTTTCCCTCCCGGGGAGGGGTGGACTGAAGCTTTCTTT
TRBV27	TRBJ1-1	-	-	CASSPPPAGMNTEAFF	TGTGCCAGCAGTCCCCCCCCCGCGGGTATGAACACTGAAGCTTTCTTT
TRBV29-1	TRBJ1-2	-	-	CSAMGGNYGYTF	TGCAGCGCCATGGGGGGTAACTATGGCTACACCTTC
TRBV5-6	TRBJ2-7	-	TRBD1	CASRAPGQAPYEQYF	TGTGCCAGCAGGGCCCCGGGACAGGCACCCTACGAGCAGTACTTC
TRBV7-8	TRBJ2-1	-	-	CASSPMNSDEQFF	TGTGCCAGCAGCCCCATGAATAGCGATGAGCAGTTCTTC
TRBV19	TRBJ2-7	-	TRBD2	CASSRLAGIDRVETYEQYF	TGTGCCAGTAGCCGACTAGCGGGGATTGACAGGGTTGAGACCTACGAGCAGTACTTC
TRBV4-1	TRBJ2-5	-	-	CASSRDRAGETQYF	TGCGCCAGCAGCCGAGACAGGGCGGGGGAGACCCAGTACTTC